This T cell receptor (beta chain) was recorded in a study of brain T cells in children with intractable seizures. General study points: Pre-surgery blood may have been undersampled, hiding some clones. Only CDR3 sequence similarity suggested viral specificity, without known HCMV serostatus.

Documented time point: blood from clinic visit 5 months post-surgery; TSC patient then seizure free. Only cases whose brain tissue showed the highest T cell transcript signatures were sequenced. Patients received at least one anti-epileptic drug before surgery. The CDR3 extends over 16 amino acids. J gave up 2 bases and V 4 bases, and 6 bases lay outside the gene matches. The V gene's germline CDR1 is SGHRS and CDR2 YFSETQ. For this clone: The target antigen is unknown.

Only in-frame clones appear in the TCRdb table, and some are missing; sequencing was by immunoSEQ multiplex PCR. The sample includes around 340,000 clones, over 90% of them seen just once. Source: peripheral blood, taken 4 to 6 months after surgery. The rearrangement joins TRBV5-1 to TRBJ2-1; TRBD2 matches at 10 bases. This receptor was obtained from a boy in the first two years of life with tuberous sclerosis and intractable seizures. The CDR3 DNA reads TGCGCCAGCAGCCTCCATAGCGGGAGGACCTACAATGAGCAGTTCTTC. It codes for CASSLHSGRTYNEQFF.